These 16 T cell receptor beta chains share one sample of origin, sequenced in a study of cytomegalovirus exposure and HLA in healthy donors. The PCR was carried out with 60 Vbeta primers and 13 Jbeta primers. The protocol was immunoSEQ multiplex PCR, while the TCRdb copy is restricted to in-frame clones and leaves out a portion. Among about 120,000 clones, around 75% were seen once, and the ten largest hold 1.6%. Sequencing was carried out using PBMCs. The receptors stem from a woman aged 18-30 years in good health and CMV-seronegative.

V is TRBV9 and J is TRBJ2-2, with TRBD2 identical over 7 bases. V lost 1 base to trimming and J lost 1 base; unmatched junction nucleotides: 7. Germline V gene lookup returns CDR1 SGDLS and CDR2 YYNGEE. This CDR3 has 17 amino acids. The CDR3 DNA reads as TGTGCCAGCAGCGTAAGAGTACTAGCGCAGAACACCGGGGAGCTGTTTTTT. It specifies CASSVRVLAQNTGELFF.

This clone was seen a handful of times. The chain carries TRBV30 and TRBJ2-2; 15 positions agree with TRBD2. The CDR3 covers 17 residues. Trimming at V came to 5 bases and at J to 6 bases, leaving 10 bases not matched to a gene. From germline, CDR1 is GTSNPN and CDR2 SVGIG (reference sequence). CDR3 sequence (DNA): TGTGCCTGGGATGGACTAGCGGGGGGGCGAATGGCCGGGGAGCTGTTTTTT. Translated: CAWDGLAGGRMAGELFF.

The CDR3 region is CASSITEGGNSPLHF. DNA for the CDR3: TGTGCCAGTAGTATAACCGAGGGGGGGAATTCACCCCTCCACTTT. The J gene is TRBJ1-6, the V gene TRBV19; possible D gene TRBD1, 6 bases. The V gene lost 2 bases and the J gene lost 7 bases, with 12 bases spanning the gap. This CDR3 contains 15 residues. The V gene's germline CDR1 is LNHDA and CDR2 SQIVND (reference sequence). Based on the CDR3 plus reference TRBV19 and TRBJ1-6, the full variable domain is DGGITQSPKYLFRKEGQNVTLSCEQNLNHDAMYWYRQDPGQGLRLIYYSQIVNDFQKGDIAEGYSVSREKKESFPLTVTSAQKNPTAFYLCASSITEGGNSPLHFGNGTRLTVT.

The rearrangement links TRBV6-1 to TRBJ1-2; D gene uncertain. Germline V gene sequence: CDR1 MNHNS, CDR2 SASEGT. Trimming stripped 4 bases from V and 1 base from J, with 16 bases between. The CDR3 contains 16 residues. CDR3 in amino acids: CASSGGVGRYNYGYTF. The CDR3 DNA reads TGTGCCAGCAGTGGCGGGGTGGGCAGATATAACTATGGCTACACCTTC.

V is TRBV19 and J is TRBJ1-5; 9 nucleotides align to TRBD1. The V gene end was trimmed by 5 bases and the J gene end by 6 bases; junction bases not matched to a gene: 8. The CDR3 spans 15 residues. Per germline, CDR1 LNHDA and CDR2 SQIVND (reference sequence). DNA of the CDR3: TGTGCCAGTAGTGTGGGACAGGGAGTAGGTCAGCCCCAGCATTTT. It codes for CASSVGQGVGQPQHF.

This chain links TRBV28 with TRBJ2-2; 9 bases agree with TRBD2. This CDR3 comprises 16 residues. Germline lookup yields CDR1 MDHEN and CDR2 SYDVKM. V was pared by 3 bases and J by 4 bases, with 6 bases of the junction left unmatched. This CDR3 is CASSLGGGAGTGELFF. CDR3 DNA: TGTGCCAGCAGTTTGGGCGGGGGGGCCGGCACCGGGGAGCTGTTTTTT.

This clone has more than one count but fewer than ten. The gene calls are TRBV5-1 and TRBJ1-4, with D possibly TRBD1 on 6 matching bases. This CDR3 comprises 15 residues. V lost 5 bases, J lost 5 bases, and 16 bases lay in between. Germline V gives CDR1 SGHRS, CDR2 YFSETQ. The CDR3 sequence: CASSFGQPMNEKLFF. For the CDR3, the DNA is TGCGCCAGCAGTTTTGGACAGCCCATGAATGAAAAACTGTTTTTT.

CDR3 region: CASSSGVSSGGETQYF. CDR3 sequence (DNA): TGTGCCAGCAGCTCCGGGGTTTCCTCGGGGGGGGAGACCCAGTACTTC. This chain uses TRBV7-3 with TRBJ2-5; 8 nucleotides line up with TRBD2. This CDR3 has 16 residues. Germline V gene data show CDR1 as SGHTA and CDR2 as FQGTGA. Trimming removed 4 bases from V and 5 bases from J; junction bases left unmatched: 12.

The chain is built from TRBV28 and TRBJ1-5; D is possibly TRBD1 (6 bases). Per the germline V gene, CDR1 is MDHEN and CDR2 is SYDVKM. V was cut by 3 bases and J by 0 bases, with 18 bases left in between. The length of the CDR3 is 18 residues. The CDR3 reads CASSLGTHRRNSNQPQHF. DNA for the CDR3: TGTGCCAGCAGTTTGGGGACACACCGACGCAATAGCAATCAGCCCCAGCATTTT.

The CDR3 DNA reads as TGCGCCAGCAGTGAGTCGAGAGGGTGGGTCGAGCAGTACTTC. Translation: CASSESRGWVEQYF. The gene calls are TRBV10-2 and TRBJ2-7; tentatively, D is TRBD2 (5 bases). The CDR3 totals 14 residues. V gave up 0 bases and J gave up 6 bases, with 12 bases separating them. Per germline, CDR1 WSHSY and CDR2 SAAADI.

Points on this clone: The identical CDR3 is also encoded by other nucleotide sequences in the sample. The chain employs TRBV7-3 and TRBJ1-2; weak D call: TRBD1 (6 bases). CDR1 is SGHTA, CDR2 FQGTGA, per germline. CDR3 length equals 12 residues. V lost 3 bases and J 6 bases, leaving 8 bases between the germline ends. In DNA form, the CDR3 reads TGTGCCAGCAGCTTGTCAGGGGATGGCTACACCTTC. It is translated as CASSLSGDGYTF.

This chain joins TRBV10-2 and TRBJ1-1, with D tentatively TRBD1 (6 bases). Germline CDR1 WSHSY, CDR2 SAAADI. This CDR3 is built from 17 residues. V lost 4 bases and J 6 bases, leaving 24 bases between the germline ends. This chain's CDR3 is CASSARPITGPFAEAFF. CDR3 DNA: TGCGCCAGCAGTGCTAGACCTATAACAGGGCCCTTCGCTGAAGCTTTCTTT.

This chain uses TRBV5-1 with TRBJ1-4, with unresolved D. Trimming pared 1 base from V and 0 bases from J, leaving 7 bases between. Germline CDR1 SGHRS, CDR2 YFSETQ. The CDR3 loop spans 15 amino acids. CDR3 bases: TGCGCCAGCAGCTTGAGCTCTGCAACTAATGAAAAACTGTTTTTT. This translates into CASSLSSATNEKLFF.

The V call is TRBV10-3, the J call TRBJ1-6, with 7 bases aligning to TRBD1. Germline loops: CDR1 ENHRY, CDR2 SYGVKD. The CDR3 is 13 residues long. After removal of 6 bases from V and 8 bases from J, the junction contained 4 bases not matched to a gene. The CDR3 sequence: CAISGDSDSPLHF. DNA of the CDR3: TGTGCCATCAGCGGGGACAGTGATTCACCCCTCCACTTT.

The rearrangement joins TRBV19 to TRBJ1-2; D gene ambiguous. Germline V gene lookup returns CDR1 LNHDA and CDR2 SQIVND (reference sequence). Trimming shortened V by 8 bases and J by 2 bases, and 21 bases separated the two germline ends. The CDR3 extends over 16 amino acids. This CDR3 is CASLDQREAPNYGYTF. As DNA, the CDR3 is TGTGCCAGTCTGGACCAGAGGGAAGCCCCCAACTATGGCTACACCTTC.

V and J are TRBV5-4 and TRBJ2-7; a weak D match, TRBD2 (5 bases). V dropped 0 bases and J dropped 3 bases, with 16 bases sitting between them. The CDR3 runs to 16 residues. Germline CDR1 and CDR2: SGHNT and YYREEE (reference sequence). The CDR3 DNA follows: TGTGCCAGCAGCTTGGCGAGCTCCAGACTAAACTACGAGCAGTACTTC. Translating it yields CASSLASSRLNYEQYF.